This entry lists 31 T cell receptor beta chains sequenced from one sample in a study of CD8 T cells in Susac syndrome. Reverse transcription used roughly 0.5 to 1 ug RNA and random hexamers. TCRdb recomputed calls from the immunoSEQ multiplex PCR reads with MiXCR, one row per CDR3 protein. The table has about 200,000 distinct CDR3 sequences, over 75% seen once. Sequenced input: CD4+ T cells from PBMCs. The receptors originated from a human donor with Susac syndrome.

The genes are TRBV5-1 and TRBJ2-5; D might be TRBD1 (6 bases). The CDR3 loop spans 12 amino acids. CDR1 is SGHRS and CDR2 is YFSETQ in the germline V gene. V was shortened by 6 bases and J by 2 bases, with 8 bases between the two germline ends. CDR3 nucleotide sequence: TGCGCCAGCACGGACAGTCAAGAGACCCAGTACTTC. Its translation: CASTDSQETQYF.

This chain uses TRBV18 with TRBJ1-2, with unresolved D. This CDR3 contains 14 residues. V was clipped by 5 bases and J by 0 bases, with 10 bases between them. CDR1 and CDR2 (germline): KGHSH, LQKENI. The DNA for the CDR3 is TGTGCCAGCTCAATTGAGGGAGCTAACTATGGCTACACCTTC. The encoded protein is CASSIEGANYGYTF.

The rearrangement links TRBV15 to TRBJ2-3; 10 bases map to TRBD2. J lost 5 bases, V lost 2 bases, and 1 base had no gene match. The germline V gene has CDR1 LNHNV and CDR2 YYDKDF (reference sequence). This CDR3 spans 14 amino acids. The CDR3: CATSRLAGEDTQYF. CDR3 DNA: TGTGCCACCAGCAGACTAGCGGGGGAAGATACGCAGTATTTT.

This chain uses TRBV3-1 with TRBJ2-1, with 8 bases that match TRBD2. The CDR3 runs to 16 residues. Germline CDR1 is LGHDT and CDR2 is YNNKEL (reference sequence). Trimming removed 0 bases from V and 2 bases from J; junction bases left unmatched: 3. The CDR3 bases are TGTGCCAGCAGCCAAGATACCGGGAGGGCCTACAATGAGCAGTTCTTC. Protein sequence: CASSQDTGRAYNEQFF.

This chain uses TRBV19 with TRBJ2-5; 11 bases line up with TRBD2. The J segment lost 2 bases and the V segment lost 4 bases, leaving 3 bases of the junction unmatched. This CDR3 contains 15 residues. The germline V gene encodes CDR1 LNHDA and CDR2 SQIVND (reference sequence). CDR3: CASSSTSGRQETQYF. Here the CDR3 DNA reads TGTGCCAGTAGTAGTACTAGCGGGAGACAAGAGACCCAGTACTTC.

This clonotype was counted a single time. The chain carries TRBV30 and TRBJ1-2, with D perhaps matching TRBD1 (6 bases). This CDR3 region has 11 residues. Trimming stripped 7 bases from V and 4 bases from J, with 10 bases between. Per the germline V gene, CDR1 is GTSNPN and CDR2 is SVGIG (reference sequence). The CDR3 is CAFTGIYGYTF. The CDR3 nucleotides are TGTGCCTTCACAGGGATCTATGGCTACACCTTC.

The chain employs TRBV4-1 and TRBJ1-1; D may be TRBD1 (5 bases). V lost 0 bases and J lost 6, with 17 bases in between. This CDR3 has 16 amino acids. The germline V gene has CDR1 MGHRA and CDR2 YSYEKL. The CDR3 loop is CASSQDFLGRVSEAFF. The CDR3 nucleotides are TGCGCCAGCAGCCAAGATTTCTTGGGCAGGGTCTCTGAAGCTTTCTTT.

This CDR3 is CASSLASGTETQYF. DNA for the CDR3: TGTGCCAGCAGCTTAGCTAGCGGGACGGAGACCCAGTACTTC. V is TRBV7-2 and J is TRBJ2-5; TRBD2 matches at 8 bases. Germline V lookup: CDR1 SGHTA, CDR2 FQGNSA. Germline trimming cut 0 bases from V and 5 bases from J; bases unmatched to any gene: 2. This CDR3 is built from 14 residues.

In its sample, this clonotype was seen once. The rearrangement uses TRBV11-2 and TRBJ2-7; 8 positions match TRBD2. The J segment lost 3 bases and the V segment lost 5 bases, leaving 9 bases of the junction unmatched. Germline V gene lookup returns CDR1 SGHAT and CDR2 FQNNGV. The length of the CDR3 is 15 residues. CDR3 nucleotide sequence: TGTGCCAGCAGCCCAGTACTAGCGGTTATCTACGAGCAGTACTTC. Translation gives CASSPVLAVIYEQYF.

The rearrangement uses TRBV4-1 and TRBJ1-3; 8 nucleotides agree with TRBD1. Per germline, CDR1 MGHRA and CDR2 YSYEKL. Trimming took 0 bases from V and 0 from J; bases not matched to a gene: 7. This CDR3 is built from 18 residues. The DNA for the CDR3 is TGCGCCAGCAGCCAAGAGGACAGGGCGGCCTACTCTGGAAACACCATATATTTT. It yields the protein CASSQEDRAAYSGNTIYF.

This clonotype was found once. V is TRBV10-3 and J is TRBJ1-2, with TRBD1 as a possible D gene (5 bases). Trimming removed 2 bases at V and 5 bases at J, with 9 bases between. This CDR3 spans 13 amino acids. Germline values: CDR1 ENHRY, CDR2 SYGVKD. CDR3 in DNA: TGTGCCATCAGTGAGGGCAGGGTTTATGGCTACACCTTC. Translated: CAISEGRVYGYTF.

The rearrangement joins TRBV12-3 or TRBV12-4 to TRBJ2-1, with 16 bases fitting TRBD2. V was pared by 6 bases and J by 10 bases, with 9 bases of the junction left unmatched. The CDR3 contains 16 residues. CDR3 coding DNA: TGTGCCAGCAGATCCGGGACTAGCGGGGGGGCTCGAGAGCAGTTCTTC. Protein sequence: CASRSGTSGGAREQFF.

The gene calls are TRBV20-1 and TRBJ1-5; 9 bases line up with TRBD1. CDR1 and CDR2 (germline): DFQATT, SNEGSKA (reference sequence). This CDR3 has 15 residues. V dropped 0 bases and J dropped 6; count of bases not matched to a gene: 6. The CDR3 DNA sequence: TGCAGTGCTAGAGATCTCGCGACAGGGGGTCAGCCCCAGCATTTT. Amino acids: CSARDLATGGQPQHF.

The J gene is TRBJ2-7, the V gene TRBV20-1, with a possible D match to TRBD2 (6 bases). Germline V gene lookup returns CDR1 DFQATT and CDR2 SNEGSKA (reference sequence). The V end lost 1 base, the J end lost 4 bases, and 14 bases lay between the germline ends. This CDR3 is built from 14 residues. The CDR3 reads CSARVGSGNYEQYF. The CDR3 nucleotides read TGCAGTGCTAGAGTAGGTAGCGGAAATTACGAGCAGTACTTC.

The chain joins TRBV4-1 to TRBJ2-3; no clear D. The CDR3 length is 17 residues. Germline V gene lookup returns CDR1 MGHRA and CDR2 YSYEKL. The V end lost 1 base, the J end lost 3 bases, and 17 bases lay between the germline ends. The CDR3 coding sequence is TGCGCCAGCAGCCAAGCCCCCCCCCTATTCGGGACAGATACGCAGTATTTT. It encodes CASSQAPPLFGTDTQYF.

The sample holds a few counts of this clonotype. The genes are TRBV14 and TRBJ2-7; D might be TRBD1 (5 bases). The CDR3 contains 13 residues. In germline, CDR1 is SGHDN, CDR2 FVKESK. V gave up 1 base and J gave up 7 bases, with 11 bases separating them. The CDR3 DNA follows: TGTGCCAGCAGCCAAGCCAGGGTGGGGGAGCAGTACTTC. Residues: CASSQARVGEQYF.

A single count supports this clonotype. The V call is TRBV4-1, the J call TRBJ2-6; 8 bases fit TRBD2. CDR1 is MGHRA and CDR2 is YSYEKL in the germline V gene. The CDR3 runs to 18 residues. V trimming: 1 base; J trimming: 1 base; junction bases outside the gene matches: 6. The CDR3 loop is CASSQATAGASGANVLTF. The CDR3 coding sequence is TGCGCCAGCAGCCAAGCGACAGCGGGAGCGTCTGGGGCCAACGTCCTGACTTTC.

The V and J genes are TRBV27 and TRBJ1-5; D unclear. In germline, CDR1 is MNHEY, CDR2 SMNVEV (reference sequence). V lost 3 bases, J lost 2 bases, and 8 bases lay in between. The CDR3 has 14 residues. The CDR3 reads CASSLGRGNQPQHF. Here the CDR3 DNA reads TGTGCCAGCAGTTTGGGCCGAGGCAATCAGCCCCAGCATTTT.

This clonotype showed up just once. The chain carries TRBV4-1 and TRBJ2-1, with D maybe TRBD1 (6 bases). Trimming stripped 6 bases from V and 0 bases from J, with 15 bases between. The CDR3 consists of 16 residues. Germline-derived CDR1 and CDR2 are MGHRA and YSYEKL. The CDR3 bases are TGCGCCAGCAGGGCCACAGGGCTAAGCTCCTACAATGAGCAGTTCTTC. This encodes CASRATGLSSYNEQFF.

The J gene is TRBJ1-1, the V gene TRBV6-5, with D uncertain. Germline V gives CDR1 MNHEY, CDR2 SVGAGI. V was clipped by 2 bases and J by 1 base, with 5 bases between them. This CDR3 has 13 residues. The CDR3 sequence: CASSYEPNTEAFF. The CDR3 DNA follows: TGTGCCAGCAGTTACGAACCGAACACTGAAGCTTTCTTT.

The J gene is TRBJ2-5, the V gene TRBV5-1; 10 bases match TRBD2. Germline CDR1 SGHRS, CDR2 YFSETQ. The ends lost 4 bases at V and 5 bases at J; junction bases unmatched: 5. The CDR3 is 14 residues long. The CDR3 region is CASSASSGGETQYF. The CDR3 region has the DNA TGCGCCAGCAGCGCGTCTAGCGGGGGTGAGACCCAGTACTTC.

This chain links TRBV19 with TRBJ2-5; 7 bases fit TRBD1. Germline trimming cut 6 bases from V and 5 bases from J; bases unmatched to any gene: 6. The length of the CDR3 is 13 residues. The germline V gene encodes CDR1 LNHDA and CDR2 SQIVND (reference sequence). The CDR3 is CASSRGSGETQYF. As DNA, the CDR3 is TGTGCCAGTAGCAGGGGGTCAGGGGAGACCCAGTACTTC.

This chain links TRBV4-2 with TRBJ2-7; D gene unclear. The germline CDR1 and CDR2 sequences are LGHNA and YNFKEQ. The CDR3 is 15 residues long. Trimming shortened V by 0 bases and J by 2 bases, and 11 bases separated the two germline ends. The DNA of the CDR3 is TGTGCCAGCAGCCAAGATCCCTACAGCACCTACGAGCAGTACTTC. It yields the protein CASSQDPYSTYEQYF.

The chain joins TRBV5-1 to TRBJ2-5, with D maybe TRBD2 (5 bases). There are 16 residues in the CDR3. V lost 1 base, J lost 0 bases, and 13 bases lay in between. Germline CDR1 and CDR2: SGHRS and YFSETQ. The CDR3 protein is CASSLHASTNQETQYF. The DNA for the CDR3 is TGCGCCAGCAGCTTGCACGCTAGCACCAACCAAGAGACCCAGTACTTC.

This chain uses TRBV7-2 with TRBJ2-5; TRBD2 matches 8 bases. J gave up 4 bases and V 5 bases, and 9 bases lay outside the gene matches. The CDR3 spans 15 residues. CDR1 is SGHTA and CDR2 is FQGNSA in the germline V gene. Written as DNA, the CDR3 is TGTGCCAGCAGCGTCCACTCGGGGGGGCCAGAGACCCAGTACTTC. Amino acid sequence: CASSVHSGGPETQYF.

V gene TRBV20-1 combines with J gene TRBJ1-1; D possibly corresponds to TRBD1 (5 bases). CDR1 is DFQATT and CDR2 is SNEGSKA in the germline V gene (reference sequence). The germline V and J ends were trimmed by 5 bases and 7 bases, with 14 bases remaining between them. The CDR3 has 12 residues. The CDR3 is CSAPAGGYEAFF. In nucleotides, the CDR3 is TGCAGTGCTCCGGCCGGGGGGTATGAAGCTTTCTTT.

The chain uses TRBV27 and TRBJ2-1, with 8 nucleotides matching TRBD1. V was clipped by 0 bases and J by 8 bases; unmatched bases: 3. The CDR3 has 14 residues. Germline CDR1 MNHEY, CDR2 SMNVEV (reference sequence). The CDR3 region is CASSLSYRGDEQFF. As DNA, the CDR3 is TGTGCCAGCAGTTTATCTTACAGGGGGGATGAGCAGTTCTTC.

This chain connects TRBV9 to TRBJ2-3; 9 nucleotides match TRBD2. The CDR3 extends over 16 amino acids. J was trimmed by 6 bases and V by 4 bases; bases with no gene match: 12. CDR1 and CDR2 from the germline V gene are SGDLS and YYNGEE. CDR3 in DNA: TGTGCCAGCAGCTCCGAACACGTAGCGGGGGAGGATACGCAGTATTTT. It translates to CASSSEHVAGEDTQYF.

The V call is TRBV20-1, the J call TRBJ1-3; weak D call: TRBD1 (5 bases). Per germline, CDR1 DFQATT and CDR2 SNEGSKA (reference sequence). V gave up 2 bases and J gave up 2 bases, with 10 bases separating them. There are 14 residues in the CDR3. The CDR3 sequence is CSARPGKAGNTIYF. CDR3 nucleotide sequence: TGCAGTGCTAGACCAGGGAAGGCTGGAAACACCATATATTTT.

The rearrangement uses TRBV28 and TRBJ2-7; 10 bases fit TRBD1. Germline lookup yields CDR1 MDHEN and CDR2 SYDVKM. The CDR3 runs 15 residues. V lost 7 bases to trimming and J lost 1 base; unmatched junction nucleotides: 7. For the CDR3, the DNA is TGTGCCAGCAATGCCCGGGACAGGGGTTCCTACGAGCAGTACTTC. Its translation: CASNARDRGSYEQYF.

The chain carries TRBV6-5 and TRBJ2-7, with D tentatively TRBD1 or TRBD2 (5 bases each). CDR1 is MNHEY and CDR2 is SVGAGI in the germline V gene. This CDR3 is 14 amino acids long. V lost 8 bases to trimming and J lost 2 bases, with 16 bases between them. Written as DNA, the CDR3 is TGTGCCAGCGGAGCTTACGGGACCACCTACGAGCAGTACTTC. Translating gives CASGAYGTTYEQYF.